This TCR beta chain came from a study of shared clonotypes between healthy human individuals. Germline CDR1 SEHNR, CDR2 FQNEAQ (reference sequence). There are 19 residues in the CDR3. With 4 bases clipped from V and 4 bases from J, the junction kept 13 bases outside the gene matches. For every subset, genomic DNA was evenly distributed across several immunoSEQ plates. The assay was immunoSEQ multiplex PCR, and TCRdb's table has in-frame clones only and misses some. The sample has under 2.5 million clones, roughly 92% seen once. The specimen was naive CD4+ T cells from PBMCs. Subset defined: CD45RA+ positively selected. The TCR comes from a young man in good health. Some clones in this sample may be carry-over from other donors' samples. This chain uses TRBV7-9 with TRBJ2-3; 14 bases are a match to TRBD2. CDR3 protein: CASSSPSGGTSGSADTQYF. The CDR3 coding sequence is TGTGCCAGCAGCTCCCCCTCGGGGGGGACTAGCGGGAGCGCAGATACGCAGTATTTT.